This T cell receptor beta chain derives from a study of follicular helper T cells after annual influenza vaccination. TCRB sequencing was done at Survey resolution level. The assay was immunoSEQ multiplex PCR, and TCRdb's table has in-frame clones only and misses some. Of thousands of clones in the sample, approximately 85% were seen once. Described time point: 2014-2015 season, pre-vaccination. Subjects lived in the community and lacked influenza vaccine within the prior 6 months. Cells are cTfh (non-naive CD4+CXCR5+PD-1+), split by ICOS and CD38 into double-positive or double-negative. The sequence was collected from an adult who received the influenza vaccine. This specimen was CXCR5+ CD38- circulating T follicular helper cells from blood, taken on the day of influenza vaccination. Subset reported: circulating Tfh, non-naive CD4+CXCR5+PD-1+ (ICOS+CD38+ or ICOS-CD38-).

CDR3 protein: CAWSVSGIGEQFF. The CDR3 DNA reads as TGTGCCTGGAGTGTAAGCGGGATTGGGGAGCAGTTCTTC. J is TRBJ2-1 and V is TRBV30, with 7 bases matching TRBD2. J lost 10 bases, V lost 0 bases, and 6 bases had no gene match. The CDR3 length is 13 residues. Looked up from germline, CDR1 is GTSNPN and CDR2 is SVGIG (reference sequence).